This TCR beta chain was observed in a study of T cells after yellow fever vaccination. About the research overall: Preparation of the low-cell-number fractions used SMART-Seq v4 Ultra Low Input.

By 5'RACE template switching, TCR cDNA was produced, with a universal primer site and UMIs added in the process. TCRdb ran MiXCR on the 5' RACE reads and lists one entry per CDR3 protein. Of over 100,000 distinct CDR3 sequences listed, 8.4% are singletons. The study's findings and limits: Researchers report a weaker secondary response that nonetheless peaked faster, day 5 versus 15. Post-booster repertoires contained most primary-vaccination clones again (roughly 96% CD4, approximately 88% CD8).

The CDR3 is 14 amino acids. Germline V gives CDR1 SGHKS, CDR2 YYEKEE (reference sequence). The V and J ends lost 3 bases and 0 bases respectively, with 8 bases between them. This clonotype showed up just a few times. The antigen is unknown. The rearrangement joins TRBV5-5 to TRBJ2-3; possible D gene TRBD2, 5 bases. This TCR was sampled from a man aged 30 to 45 who received the YFV17D yellow fever vaccine. The material sequenced was CD8+ T cells sorted from PBMCs, taken 45 days after the yellow fever booster vaccination. The chain's CDR3 is CASSSGDSTDTQYF. The CDR3 region has the DNA TGTGCCAGCAGCTCCGGGGATAGCACAGATACGCAGTATTTT.